This T cell receptor beta chain was obtained from a study of T cells in localized non-small cell lung cancer. Using immunoSEQ multiplex PCR, the repertoire was profiled, and TCRdb retains in-frame clones only, with some absent. The profile shows approximately 41,000 clones, around nine tenths of them singletons. This CDR3 has 13 residues. This clonotype was sampled from a woman between 35 and 75 years old with stage II lung adenocarcinoma. The J gene is TRBJ2-2, the V gene TRBV21-1; no check of the table's D call, TRBD1, against the DNA was made. TRBV21-1 is flagged as a pseudogene. The specimen comprised PBMCs, sampled before any cancer treatment. The CDR3 sequence: CAIGTGGVGELFF. The CDR3 DNA reads as TGTGCCATCGGGACAGGGGGTGTCGGGGAGCTGTTTTTT.